Shown below are 22 T cell receptor beta chains from a single sample sequenced in a study of OX40 agonist ivuxolimab in advanced cancers. Profiled with immunoSEQ multiplex PCR; TCRdb holds only in-frame clones, not every one. The sample includes 50,000 to 65,000 clones, roughly 87% of them seen just once. The sequenced sample was CD4+ or CD8+ T cells sorted from blood, obtained in a trial of the OX40 agonist ivuxolimab. The receptors come from an adult with an advanced solid tumor such as melanoma, head and neck, liver or kidney cancer.

CDR3 in amino acids: CASSYPPKYEQYF. CDR3 DNA sequence: TGTGCCAGCAGTTACCCCCCGAAATACGAGCAGTACTTC. The rearrangement links TRBV6-6 to TRBJ2-7; D unresolved. The CDR3 consists of 13 residues. The germline CDR1 and CDR2 sequences are MNHNY and SVGAGI (reference sequence). V was pared by 2 bases and J by 4 bases, with 9 bases between.

This chain links TRBV13 with TRBJ2-7; 12 positions agree with TRBD2. The CDR3 has 15 amino acids. V was clipped by 4 bases and J by 1 base; unmatched bases: 2. Germline V gives CDR1 PRHDT, CDR2 FYEKMQ (reference sequence). Here the CDR3 reads CASSSGLAGSYEQYF. The CDR3 DNA follows: TGTGCCAGCAGCTCAGGACTAGCGGGGTCCTACGAGCAGTACTTC.

The V and J genes are TRBV30 and TRBJ1-6; tentatively, D is TRBD1 (6 bases). Germline CDR1 GTSNPN, CDR2 SVGIG (reference sequence). This CDR3 spans 13 amino acids. The V gene lost 5 bases and the J gene lost 5 bases, with 10 bases spanning the gap. This CDR3 reads CAWAGQNNSPLHF. The CDR3 DNA is TGTGCCTGGGCCGGACAGAATAATTCACCCCTCCACTTT.

This clone turned up a few times. The J gene is TRBJ2-1, the V gene TRBV10-3; D ambiguous. V was cut by 2 bases and J by 10 bases, with 12 bases left in between. CDR1 ENHRY and CDR2 SYGVKD come from the germline V gene. This CDR3 has 13 amino acids. CDR3 amino acids: CAISEKNGSEQFF. The CDR3, as DNA: TGTGCCATCAGTGAGAAGAACGGCTCGGAGCAGTTCTTC.

The rearrangement joins TRBV5-1 to TRBJ1-3; TRBD1 is a possible D gene (6 bases). V dropped 1 base and J dropped 4 bases, with 12 bases sitting between them. This CDR3 is 15 amino acids long. Germline CDR1 SGHRS, CDR2 YFSETQ. CDR3 sequence reads: CASSLLGAGGNTIYF. The CDR3 nucleotides read TGCGCCAGCAGCTTGTTGGGGGCGGGAGGAAACACCATATATTTT.

The gene calls are TRBV6-6 and TRBJ2-1; D remains ambiguous. The CDR3 spans 13 residues. The V end was cut by 5 bases, the J end by 2 bases, with 7 bases between. Germline V gene data show CDR1 as MNHNY and CDR2 as SVGAGI (reference sequence). CDR3 region: CASSRAAYNEQFF. The CDR3 bases are TGTGCCAGCAGTCGTGCTGCCTACAATGAGCAGTTCTTC.

V usage is TRBV30 and J usage is TRBJ2-4, with D unresolved. The CDR3 length is 13 residues. CDR1 is GTSNPN, CDR2 SVGIG, per germline (reference sequence). V dropped 0 bases and J dropped 7 bases, with 10 bases sitting between them. The CDR3 DNA reads as TGTGCCTGGAGTGTGTCCAGTTGGAACATTCAGTACTTC. The encoded protein is CAWSVSSWNIQYF. Full variable domain (outside the CDR3, taken from reference TRBV30 and TRBJ2-4): SQTIHQWPATLVQPVGSPLSLECTVEGTSNPNLYWYRQAAGRGLQLLFYSVGIGQISSEVPQNLSASRPQDRQFILSSKKLLLSDSGFYLCAWSVSSWNIQYFGAGTRLSVL.

The chain carries TRBV4-2 and TRBJ1-1; TRBD1 matches 10 bases. The germline CDR1 and CDR2 sequences are LGHNA and YNFKEQ. This CDR3 has 14 amino acids. V trimming: 5 bases; J trimming: 5 bases; junction bases outside the gene matches: 5. The CDR3 sequence: CASSRQGARTEAFF. CDR3 bases: TGTGCCAGCAGCAGACAGGGGGCAAGGACTGAAGCTTTCTTT.

This chain links TRBV2 with TRBJ2-7, with 8 positions matching TRBD1. The CDR3 consists of 14 residues. V shed 6 bases, J shed 7 bases, and the junction held 11 bases outside the gene matches. Germline CDR1 SNHLY, CDR2 FYNNEI. CDR3 sequence reads: CASRRQGAPGEQYF. The CDR3 DNA follows: TGTGCCAGCAGGAGGCAGGGGGCGCCGGGGGAGCAGTACTTC.

J is TRBJ1-5 and V is TRBV5-1, with D unclear. Germline CDR1 and CDR2: SGHRS and YFSETQ. This CDR3 contains 13 residues. V was clipped by 0 bases and J by 5 bases, with 6 bases between them. The CDR3 region is CASSLDGDQPQHF. The DNA for the CDR3 is TGCGCCAGCAGCTTGGACGGTGATCAGCCCCAGCATTTT.

In this sample, this clone turned up once. The chain has TRBV29-1 and TRBJ2-3, with D possibly TRBD2 on 6 matching bases. V was trimmed by 6 bases and J by 0 bases, leaving 10 bases between them. The germline gives CDR1 SQVTM, CDR2 ANQGSEA. CDR3 length: 13 residues. The chain's CDR3 is CSVRRGSTDTQYF. The CDR3 DNA is TGCAGCGTGAGGAGGGGAAGCACAGATACGCAGTATTTT.

This chain connects TRBV10-3 to TRBJ1-5; D might be TRBD1 (5 bases). V lost 0 bases, J lost 7 bases, and 10 bases lay in between. The CDR3 runs 14 residues. CDR1 and CDR2 from the germline V gene are ENHRY and SYGVKD. CDR3 residues: CAISESSRVQPQHF. As DNA, the CDR3 is TGTGCCATCAGTGAGTCATCCAGGGTCCAGCCCCAGCATTTT.

The gene calls are TRBV27 and TRBJ2-3; the D is unclear. CDR3 length: 13 residues. Germline V CDR1 and CDR2: MNHEY, SMNVEV (reference sequence). Trimming took 3 bases from V and 2 from J, leaving 6 bases between them. The CDR3 region has the DNA TGTGCCAGCAGTTTCCGATACACAGATACGCAGTATTTT. Its translation: CASSFRYTDTQYF.

The chain combines TRBV28 with TRBJ2-5; the D gene could be TRBD1 or TRBD2 (5 bases each). The J call is doubtful: the DNA matches TRBJ2-7 better. This CDR3 has 12 amino acids. Germline V CDR1 and CDR2: MDHEN, SYDVKM. The CDR3: CASGGSVYEQYF. For the CDR3, the DNA is TGTGCCAGCGGGGGTTCCGTCTACGAGCAGTACTTC.

The chain joins TRBV18 to TRBJ2-3, with D perhaps matching TRBD2 (6 bases). This CDR3 spans 16 amino acids. Germline V gene sequence: CDR1 KGHSH, CDR2 LQKENI. Trimming shortened V by 5 bases and J by 3 bases, and 18 bases separated the two germline ends. Here the CDR3 reads CASSTQVAGTTDTQYF. As DNA, the CDR3 is TGTGCCAGCTCAACCCAAGTCGCGGGAACTACAGATACGCAGTATTTT.

The rearrangement links TRBV11-2 to TRBJ1-4; no reliable D call. The CDR3 has 14 amino acids. V was trimmed by 1 base and J by 0 bases, leaving 3 bases between them. CDR1 SGHAT and CDR2 FQNNGV come from the germline V gene. Here the CDR3 DNA reads TGTGCCAGCAGCTTAGCTTCAACTAATGAAAAACTGTTTTTT. Protein sequence: CASSLASTNEKLFF.

This sequence joins TRBV5-4 and TRBJ2-2; D call uncertain. V was pared by 0 bases and J by 9 bases, with 12 bases between. Germline V CDR1 and CDR2: SGHNT, YYREEE (reference sequence). The CDR3 has 14 amino acids. The CDR3 bases are TGTGCCAGCAGCTTGGGACAAGTGGGCCGGGAGCTGTTTTTT. Amino acid sequence: CASSLGQVGRELFF.

This chain joins TRBV19 and TRBJ2-7; TRBD2 is a possible D gene (5 bases). CDR3 size: 13 residues. Trimming stripped 3 bases from V and 6 bases from J, with 12 bases between. Per the germline V gene, CDR1 is LNHDA and CDR2 is SQIVND (reference sequence). The CDR3 protein is CASSITERGEQYF. CDR3 DNA: TGTGCCAGTAGTATTACAGAACGGGGCGAGCAGTACTTC.

The V gene is TRBV5-4, the J gene TRBJ1-2; 9 bases are a match to TRBD1. From germline, CDR1 is SGHNT and CDR2 YYREEE (reference sequence). V shed 4 bases and J 8 bases; nucleotides not matched to a gene: 12. The length of the CDR3 is 15 residues. This chain's CDR3 is CASSLRDRDSEGYTF. The CDR3 DNA reads as TGTGCCAGCAGCCTCCGGGACAGGGATTCTGAAGGCTACACCTTC. Full variable domain (remainder filled in from reference TRBV5-4 and TRBJ1-2): ETGVTQSPTHLIKTRGQQVTLRCSSQSGHNTVSWYQQALGQGPQFIFQYYREEENGRGNFPPRFSGLQFPNYSSELNVNALELDDSALYLCASSLRDRDSEGYTFGSGTRLTVV.

Details on this clone: One end of the junction does not line up with germline, which may come from a read error. The same CDR3 also results from other DNA sequences found in this sample. The rearrangement links TRBV5-1 to TRBJ1-1; D is ambiguous. The length of the CDR3 is 13 residues. The germline CDR1 and CDR2 sequences are SGHRS and YFSETQ. The CDR3 sequence: CASRIPALTEAFF. The CDR3 DNA sequence: TGCGCCAGCAGGATTCCGGCCCTCACTGAAGCTTTTTTT.

The J gene is TRBJ1-4, the V gene TRBV6-6; no reliable D call. V lost 6 bases and J 7 bases, leaving 12 bases between the germline ends. The CDR3 has 13 amino acids. Per germline, CDR1 MNHNY and CDR2 SVGAGI (reference sequence). CDR3 sequence: CASRRTHSEKLFF. Written as DNA, the CDR3 is TGTGCCAGCAGACGGACTCACAGTGAAAAACTGTTTTTT.

V usage is TRBV29-1 and J usage is TRBJ2-5; 12 positions match TRBD1. Germline trimming cut 4 bases from V and 2 bases from J; bases unmatched to any gene: 5. This CDR3 comprises 15 residues. Germline loops: CDR1 SQVTM, CDR2 ANQGSEA. The CDR3 bases are TGCAGCGTTGGGGGGACAGGGGGCGTGCAAGAGACCCAGTACTTC. Its protein product is CSVGGTGGVQETQYF.